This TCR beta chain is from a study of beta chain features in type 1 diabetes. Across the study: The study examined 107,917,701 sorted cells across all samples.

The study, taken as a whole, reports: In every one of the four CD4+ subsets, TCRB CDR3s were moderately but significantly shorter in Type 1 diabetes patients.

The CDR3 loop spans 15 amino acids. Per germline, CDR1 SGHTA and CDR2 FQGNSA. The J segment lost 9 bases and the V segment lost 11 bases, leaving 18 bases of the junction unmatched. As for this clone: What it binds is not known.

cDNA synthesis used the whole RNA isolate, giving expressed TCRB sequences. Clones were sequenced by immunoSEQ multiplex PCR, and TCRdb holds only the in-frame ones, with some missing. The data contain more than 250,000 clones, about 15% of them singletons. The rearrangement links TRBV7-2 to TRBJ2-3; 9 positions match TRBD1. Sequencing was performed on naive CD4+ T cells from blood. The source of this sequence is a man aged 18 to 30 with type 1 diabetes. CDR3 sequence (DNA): TGTGCCGGGAGTGAACTGGACAGGGGACGTCCGACGCAGTATTTT. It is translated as CAGSELDRGRPTQYF. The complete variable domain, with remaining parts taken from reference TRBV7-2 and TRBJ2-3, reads GAGVSQSPSNKVTEKGKDVELRCDPISGHTALYWYRQSLGQGLEFLIYFQGNSAPDKSGLPSDRFSAERTGGSVSTLTIQRTQQEDSAVYLCAGSELDRGRPTQYFGPGTRLTVL.